This passage covers 7 T cell receptor beta chains from one sample sequenced in a study of OX40 agonist ivuxolimab in advanced cancers. Only in-frame clones appear in the TCRdb table, and some are missing; sequencing was by immunoSEQ multiplex PCR. This sample has about 100,000 clones; 70% to 90% occur once, and the top ten carry 0.15% to 0.2%. The input for sequencing was CD4+ or CD8+ T cells sorted from blood, taken in a trial of the OX40 agonist ivuxolimab. These receptors came from an adult with an advanced solid tumor such as melanoma, head and neck, liver or kidney cancer.

This clone was seen a few times. The chain links TRBV27 to TRBJ1-2; 8 nucleotides agree with TRBD1. The CDR3 extends over 13 amino acids. Germline CDR1 MNHEY, CDR2 SMNVEV (reference sequence). With V trimmed by 7 bases and J by 10 bases, 11 bases remained unmatched. In DNA form, the CDR3 reads TGTGCCAGCAAGTCCGGCGGGACAGGCCCCTACACCTTC. It translates to CASKSGGTGPYTF.

The gene calls are TRBV6-5 and TRBJ2-5; D possibly uses TRBD1 or TRBD2 (5 bases each). The ends were cut back, 0 bases at V and 4 bases at J, with 12 bases in the middle. This CDR3 is built from 15 residues. CDR1 is MNHEY and CDR2 is SVGAGI in the germline V gene. CDR3 in amino acids: CASSYSRGYGETQYF. The CDR3 nucleotides are TGTGCCAGCAGTTACTCGAGGGGTTACGGAGAGACCCAGTACTTC.

The chain is built from TRBV9 and TRBJ2-5, with 10 bases lining up with TRBD2. Germline CDR1 SGDLS, CDR2 YYNGEE. V lost 0 bases, J lost 5 bases, and 7 bases stayed unmatched. The CDR3 totals 16 residues. CDR3: CASSVDGAGGPETQYF. The CDR3, as DNA: TGTGCCAGCAGCGTAGATGGAGCGGGAGGGCCCGAGACCCAGTACTTC.

The chain recombines TRBV7-6 with TRBJ1-5; D is unresolved. The CDR3 runs to 14 residues. Trimming pared 1 base from V and 2 bases from J, leaving 6 bases between. CDR1 is SGHVS, CDR2 FNYEAQ, per germline. This CDR3 reads CASSLGQGNQPQHF. The CDR3 DNA sequence: TGTGCCAGCAGCTTAGGGCAGGGCAATCAGCCCCAGCATTTT.

This rearrangement joins TRBV19 to TRBJ2-2; TRBD2 agrees at 11 bases. This CDR3 has 16 amino acids. V lost 3 bases, J lost 5 bases, and 5 bases stayed unmatched. Germline-derived CDR1 and CDR2 are LNHDA and SQIVND (reference sequence). CDR3 nucleotides: TGTGCCAGTAGTATGGAGACTAGCGGGATGACCGGGGAGCTGTTTTTT. This sequence encodes CASSMETSGMTGELFF.

V usage is TRBV29-1 and J usage is TRBJ2-2; no clear D. This CDR3 is built from 14 residues. Germline V gene data show CDR1 as SQVTM and CDR2 as ANQGSEA. The V gene lost 6 bases and the J gene lost 3 bases, with 14 bases spanning the gap. The CDR3 DNA follows: TGCAGCGTCTCGACGGCGTCCGACACCGGGGAGCTGTTTTTT. Protein product: CSVSTASDTGELFF.

This chain connects TRBV7-9 to TRBJ1-2, with TRBD1 matching over 9 bases. V dropped 6 bases and J dropped 7; count of bases not matched to a gene: 15. The germline CDR1 and CDR2 sequences are SEHNR and FQNEAQ (reference sequence). This CDR3 has 16 residues. The CDR3 nucleotides are TGTGCCAGCAGTATCCGGGGAACAGGGGGCTCCGCTGGCTACACCTTC. This gives the protein CASSIRGTGGSAGYTF. Looking up the rest from reference TRBV7-9 and TRBJ1-2 gives the full variable domain: DTGVSQNPRHKITKRGQNVTFRCDPISEHNRLYWYRQTLGQGPEFLTYFQNEAQLEKSRLLSDRFSAERPKGSFSTLEIQRTEQGDSAMYLCASSIRGTGGSAGYTFGSGTRLTVV.